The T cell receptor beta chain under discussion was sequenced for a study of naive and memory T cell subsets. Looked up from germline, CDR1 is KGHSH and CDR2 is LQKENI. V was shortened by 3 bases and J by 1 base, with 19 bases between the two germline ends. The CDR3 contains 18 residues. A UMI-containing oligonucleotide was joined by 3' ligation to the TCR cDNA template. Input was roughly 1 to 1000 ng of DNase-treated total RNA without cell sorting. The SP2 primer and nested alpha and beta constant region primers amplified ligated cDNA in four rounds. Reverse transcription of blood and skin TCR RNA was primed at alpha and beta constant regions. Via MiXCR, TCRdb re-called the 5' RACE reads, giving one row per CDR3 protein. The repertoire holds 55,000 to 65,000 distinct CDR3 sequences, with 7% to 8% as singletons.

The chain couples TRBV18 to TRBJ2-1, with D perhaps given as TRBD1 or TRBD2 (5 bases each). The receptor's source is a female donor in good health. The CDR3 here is CASSPLPGSGRSYNEQFF. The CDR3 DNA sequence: TGTGCCAGCTCACCTCTCCCGGGATCGGGACGGTCCTACAATGAGCAGTTCTTC.